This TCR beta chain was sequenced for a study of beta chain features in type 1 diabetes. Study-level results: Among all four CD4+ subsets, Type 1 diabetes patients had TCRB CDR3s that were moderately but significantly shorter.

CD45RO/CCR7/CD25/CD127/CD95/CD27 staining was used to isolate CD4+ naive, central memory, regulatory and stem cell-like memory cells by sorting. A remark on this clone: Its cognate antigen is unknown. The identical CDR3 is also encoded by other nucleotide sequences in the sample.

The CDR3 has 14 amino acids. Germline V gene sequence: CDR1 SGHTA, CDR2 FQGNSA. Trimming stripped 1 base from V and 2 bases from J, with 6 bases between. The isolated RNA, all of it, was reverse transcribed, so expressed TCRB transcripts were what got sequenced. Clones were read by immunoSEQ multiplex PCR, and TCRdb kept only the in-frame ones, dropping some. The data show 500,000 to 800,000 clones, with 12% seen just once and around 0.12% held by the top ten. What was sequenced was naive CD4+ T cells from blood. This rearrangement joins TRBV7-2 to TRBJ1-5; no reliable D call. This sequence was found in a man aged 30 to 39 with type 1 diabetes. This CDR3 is CASSLGQGNQPQHF. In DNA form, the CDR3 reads TGTGCCAGCAGCTTAGGGCAGGGCAATCAGCCCCAGCATTTT. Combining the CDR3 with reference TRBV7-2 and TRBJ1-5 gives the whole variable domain GAGVSQSPSNKVTEKGKDVELRCDPISGHTALYWYRQSLGQGLEFLIYFQGNSAPDKSGLPSDRFSAERTGGSVSTLTIQRTQQEDSAVYLCASSLGQGNQPQHFGDGTRLSIL.